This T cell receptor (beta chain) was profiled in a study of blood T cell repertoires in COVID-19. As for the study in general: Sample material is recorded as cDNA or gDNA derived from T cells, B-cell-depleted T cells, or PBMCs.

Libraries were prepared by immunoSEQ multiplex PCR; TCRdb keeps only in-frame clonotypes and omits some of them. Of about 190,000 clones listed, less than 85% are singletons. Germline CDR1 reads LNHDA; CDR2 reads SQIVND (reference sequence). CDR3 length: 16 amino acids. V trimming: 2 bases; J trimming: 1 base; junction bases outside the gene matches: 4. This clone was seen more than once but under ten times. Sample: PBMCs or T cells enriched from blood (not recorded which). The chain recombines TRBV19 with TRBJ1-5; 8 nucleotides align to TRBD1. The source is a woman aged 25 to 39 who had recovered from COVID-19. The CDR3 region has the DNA TGTGCCAGTAGTATATGGGGGACAGGAAGCAATCAGCCCCAGCATTTT. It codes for CASSIWGTGSNQPQHF.